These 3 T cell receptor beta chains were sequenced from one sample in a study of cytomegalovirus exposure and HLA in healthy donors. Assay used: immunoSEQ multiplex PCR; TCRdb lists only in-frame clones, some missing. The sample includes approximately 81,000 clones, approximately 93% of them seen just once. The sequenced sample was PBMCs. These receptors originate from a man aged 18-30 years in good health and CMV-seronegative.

CDR3: CASSSQRGGRETQYF. The CDR3 coding sequence is TGTGCCAGCAGCTCGCAGCGGGGGGGCCGGGAGACCCAGTACTTC. The rearrangement joins TRBV7-2 to TRBJ2-5; TRBD2 aligns across 10 bases. This CDR3 is built from 15 residues. Germline V gene data show CDR1 as SGHTA and CDR2 as FQGNSA. The junction had 7 bases not matched to a gene; V was cut back by 4 bases and J by 5 bases.

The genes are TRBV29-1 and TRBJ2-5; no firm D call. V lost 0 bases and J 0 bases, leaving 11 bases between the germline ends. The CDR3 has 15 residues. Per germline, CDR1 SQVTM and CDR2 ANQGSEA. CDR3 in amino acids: CSVEDYWQDQETQYF. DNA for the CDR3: TGCAGCGTTGAAGATTACTGGCAGGACCAAGAGACCCAGTACTTC.

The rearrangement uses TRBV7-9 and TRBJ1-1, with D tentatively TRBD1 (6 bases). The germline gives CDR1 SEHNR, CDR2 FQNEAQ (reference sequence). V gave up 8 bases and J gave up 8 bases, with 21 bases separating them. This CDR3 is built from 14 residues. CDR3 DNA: TGTGCCAGCGGCCCTCAAGGACAGAAGAACGAAGCTTTCTTT. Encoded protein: CASGPQGQKNEAFF.